This passage covers 22 T cell receptor beta chains from one sample sequenced in a study of OX40 agonist ivuxolimab in advanced cancers. Data came from immunoSEQ multiplex PCR; TCRdb stores just in-frame clones and leaves some out. The table includes some 50,000 clones, 85% to 90% detected once. This sample comprised CD4+ or CD8+ T cells sorted from blood, obtained in a trial of the OX40 agonist ivuxolimab. All receptors come from an adult with an advanced solid tumor such as melanoma, head and neck, liver or kidney cancer.

The chain joins TRBV5-4 to TRBJ2-5, with TRBD1 matching over 7 bases. The CDR3 is 13 amino acids. V was pared by 3 bases and J by 5 bases, with 4 bases of the junction left unmatched. The germline V gene encodes CDR1 SGHNT and CDR2 YYREEE (reference sequence). CDR3 bases: TGTGCCAGCAGCTATACAGGGGCCGAGACCCAGTACTTC. It specifies CASSYTGAETQYF.

This chain joins TRBV15 and TRBJ2-5; 12 bases line up with TRBD2. The CDR3 is made up of 17 amino acids. Germline trimming cut 0 bases from V and 4 bases from J; bases unmatched to any gene: 6. Per the germline V gene, CDR1 is LNHNV and CDR2 is YYDKDF (reference sequence). The CDR3 DNA sequence: TGTGCCACCAGCAGAGAATCACGGACTAGCGGGGTAGAGACCCAGTACTTC. This translates into CATSRESRTSGVETQYF. Combining the CDR3 with reference TRBV15 and TRBJ2-5 gives the whole variable domain DAMVIQNPRYQVTQFGKPVTLSCSQTLNHNVMYWYQQKSSQAPKLLFHYYDKDFNNEADTPDNFQSRRPNTSFCFLDIRSPGLGDTAMYLCATSRESRTSGVETQYFGPGTRLLVL.

This chain connects TRBV11-2 to TRBJ2-1; TRBD2 agrees at 8 bases. This CDR3 spans 15 amino acids. Germline trimming cut 4 bases from V and 2 bases from J; bases unmatched to any gene: 4. Looked up from germline, CDR1 is SGHAT and CDR2 is FQNNGV. The DNA of the CDR3 is TGTGCCAGCAGCTATACTAGCGGTACCTACAATGAGCAGTTCTTC. Residues: CASSYTSGTYNEQFF.

This rearrangement joins TRBV6-6 to TRBJ2-7, with TRBD1 matching over 9 bases. V lost 6 bases and J lost 0; bases outside the gene matches: 3. CDR3 size: 14 residues. Germline CDR1 is MNHNY and CDR2 is SVGAGI (reference sequence). CDR3 residues: CASSRTGDSYEQYF. The CDR3, as DNA: TGTGCCAGCAGCCGGACAGGGGACTCCTACGAGCAGTACTTC.

The chain couples TRBV5-5 to TRBJ1-5; no clear D. CDR3 length: 16 amino acids. The germline V gene encodes CDR1 SGHKS and CDR2 YYEKEE (reference sequence). The V gene lost 0 bases and the J gene lost 0 bases, with 10 bases spanning the gap. The CDR3 bases are TGTGCCAGCAGCTTGGCCGCGGGAAATAGCAATCAGCCCCAGCATTTT. Its translation: CASSLAAGNSNQPQHF. Looking up the rest from reference TRBV5-5 and TRBJ1-5 gives the full variable domain: DAGVTQSPTHLIKTRGQQVTLRCSPISGHKSVSWYQQVLGQGPQFIFQYYEKEERGRGNFPDRFSARQFPNYSSELNVNALLLGDSALYLCASSLAAGNSNQPQHFGDGTRLSIL.

The rearrangement joins TRBV5-4 to TRBJ2-1; no firm D call. CDR3 length: 16 amino acids. Germline-derived CDR1 and CDR2 are SGHNT and YYREEE (reference sequence). Between the trimmed V and J ends, which lost 4 bases and 0 bases, there was a span of 14 bases. In DNA, the CDR3 is TGTGCCAGCAGCCCCCAGGTGCAAAGCTCCTACAATGAGCAGTTCTTC. Protein product: CASSPQVQSSYNEQFF. Looking up the rest from reference TRBV5-4 and TRBJ2-1 gives the full variable domain: ETGVTQSPTHLIKTRGQQVTLRCSSQSGHNTVSWYQQALGQGPQFIFQYYREEENGRGNFPPRFSGLQFPNYSSELNVNALELDDSALYLCASSPQVQSSYNEQFFGPGTRLTVL.

The chain recombines TRBV6-1 with TRBJ1-1, with 7 positions matching TRBD1. This CDR3 has 13 residues. V lost 6 bases, J lost 8 bases, and 9 bases stayed unmatched. In germline, CDR1 is MNHNS, CDR2 SASEGT. The CDR3: CASRTSDRPEAFF. In DNA form, the CDR3 reads TGTGCCAGCAGGACGTCGGACAGGCCGGAAGCTTTCTTT.

The genes are TRBV5-1 and TRBJ1-1; perhaps TRBD1 as D (5 bases). This CDR3 has 14 residues. The V end lost 0 bases, the J end lost 2 bases, and 8 bases lay between the germline ends. From germline, CDR1 is SGHRS and CDR2 YFSETQ. The CDR3 bases are TGCGCCAGCAGCTTGGGGGACGCCAACACTGAAGCTTTCTTT. This encodes CASSLGDANTEAFF.

The V and J genes are TRBV7-2 and TRBJ2-1; D tentatively reads TRBD1 or TRBD2 (7 bases each). Germline V lookup: CDR1 SGHTA, CDR2 FQGNSA. The length of the CDR3 is 14 residues. Trimming took 3 bases from V and 9 from J, leaving 15 bases between them. CDR3 in amino acids: CASSFGEGAFEQFF. The CDR3 DNA follows: TGTGCCAGCAGCTTCGGGGAGGGGGCGTTTGAGCAGTTCTTC. The full variable domain, completed using reference TRBV7-2 and TRBJ2-1, is GAGVSQSPSNKVTEKGKDVELRCDPISGHTALYWYRQSLGQGLEFLIYFQGNSAPDKSGLPSDRFSAERTGGSVSTLTIQRTQQEDSAVYLCASSFGEGAFEQFFGPGTRLTVL.

The chain links TRBV2 to TRBJ1-2; unclear D gene. The V gene lost 1 base and the J gene lost 4 bases, with 7 bases spanning the gap. The CDR3 has 13 residues. Germline loops: CDR1 SNHLY, CDR2 FYNNEI. The CDR3 DNA is TGTGCCAGCAGTGAAGAACAGCTCTATGGCTACACCTTC. Amino acid sequence: CASSEEQLYGYTF.

The chain employs TRBV29-1 and TRBJ2-2, with TRBD1 identical over 10 bases. Trimming cost V 7 bases and J 4 bases; bases outside gene matches: 9. Germline V gives CDR1 SQVTM, CDR2 ANQGSEA. The CDR3 runs to 15 residues. Here the CDR3 reads CSGGGGTGVTGELFF. The DNA for the CDR3 is TGCAGCGGGGGGGGAGGGACAGGGGTCACCGGGGAGCTGTTTTTT.

The chain is built from TRBV29-1 and TRBJ2-5; the match to TRBD2 covers 13 bases. This CDR3 contains 15 residues. Germline V gene sequence: CDR1 SQVTM, CDR2 ANQGSEA. The trim removed 6 bases at V and 5 bases at J, leaving 9 bases unmatched. Here the CDR3 DNA reads TGCAGCGTGGCCCAACTAGCGGGAGGGCGGGAGACCCAGTACTTC. Residues: CSVAQLAGGRETQYF.

The chain uses TRBV5-4 and TRBJ2-7; 7 bases line up with TRBD2. CDR3 length: 14 amino acids. The germline V gene encodes CDR1 SGHNT and CDR2 YYREEE (reference sequence). V dropped 4 bases and J dropped 0; count of bases not matched to a gene: 4. The CDR3 bases are TGTGCCAGCAGCAAAGAGCGGGGCTCCTACGAGCAGTACTTC. Translating it yields CASSKERGSYEQYF. The full variable domain, with the rest looked up from reference TRBV5-4 and TRBJ2-7, is ETGVTQSPTHLIKTRGQQVTLRCSSQSGHNTVSWYQQALGQGPQFIFQYYREEENGRGNFPPRFSGLQFPNYSSELNVNALELDDSALYLCASSKERGSYEQYFGPGTRLTVT.

The table lists this clone with a count of one. This rearrangement joins TRBV2 to TRBJ2-5; D uncertain. Germline CDR1 is SNHLY and CDR2 is FYNNEI. V gave up 3 bases and J gave up 0 bases, with 5 bases separating them. There are 13 residues in the CDR3. Here the CDR3 DNA reads TGTGCCAGCAGTGACGGGTACCAAGAGACCCAGTACTTC. It is translated as CASSDGYQETQYF.

The J gene is TRBJ1-5, the V gene TRBV6-5; D might be TRBD1 (5 bases). This CDR3 has 15 amino acids. V gave up 5 bases and J gave up 9 bases, with 20 bases separating them. Germline CDR1 reads MNHEY; CDR2 reads SVGAGI. The CDR3 protein is CASSPGAQVEGPQHF. CDR3 nucleotide sequence: TGTGCCAGCAGTCCCGGGGCCCAGGTCGAGGGGCCCCAGCATTTT.

This chain connects TRBV10-3 to TRBJ2-7, with TRBD2 identical over 10 bases. Germline CDR1 reads ENHRY; CDR2 reads SYGVKD. V lost 1 base, J lost 2 bases, and 2 bases stayed unmatched. The CDR3 has 15 amino acids. CDR3 in DNA: TGTGCCATCAGTGAGTTTACTAGCGGGACCTACGAGCAGTACTTC. This translates into CAISEFTSGTYEQYF.

This clone was detected once. The V call is TRBV5-4, the J call TRBJ2-6; no clear D gene. Germline assignment: CDR1 SGHNT and CDR2 YYREEE (reference sequence). V shed 4 bases and J shed 0 bases, with 8 bases lying between them. This CDR3 has 15 residues. CDR3 sequence: CASSQTLSGANVLTF. The CDR3 DNA reads TGTGCCAGCAGCCAGACCCTCTCTGGGGCCAACGTCCTGACTTTC.

This chain connects TRBV19 to TRBJ2-3, with 8 positions matching TRBD2. The CDR3 runs 19 residues. Per the germline V gene, CDR1 is LNHDA and CDR2 is SQIVND (reference sequence). J was trimmed by 2 bases and V by 7 bases; bases with no gene match: 20. The CDR3 DNA follows: TGTGCCAGTATGGTCGGCAGGGGACTTAGCGGGAAGACCACAGATACGCAGTATTTT. This gives the protein CASMVGRGLSGKTTDTQYF.

This chain uses TRBV30 with TRBJ1-3; no reliable D call. CDR1 GTSNPN and CDR2 SVGIG come from the germline V gene (reference sequence). Trimming cost V 4 bases and J 0 bases, with 7 bases left between them. CDR3 length: 13 amino acids. This CDR3 is CAWKQSSGNTIYF. CDR3 sequence (DNA): TGTGCCTGGAAACAGAGCTCTGGAAACACCATATATTTT.

The V and J genes are TRBV5-6 and TRBJ1-1; unclear D gene. Germline lookup yields CDR1 SGHDT and CDR2 YYEEEE. Trimming stripped 1 base from V and 0 bases from J, with 13 bases between. This CDR3 is 16 amino acids long. In nucleotides, the CDR3 is TGTGCCAGCAGCTTGTATCGGGCAGACATGAACACTGAAGCTTTCTTT. This encodes CASSLYRADMNTEAFF.

The J gene is TRBJ2-7, the V gene TRBV11-3; 14 nucleotides align to TRBD2. The CDR3 loop spans 16 amino acids. CDR1 is SGHNT and CDR2 is YENEEA in the germline V gene. V shed 4 bases, J shed 5 bases, and the junction held 7 bases outside the gene matches. CDR3 residues: CASSSRGLAGVHEQYF. In DNA form, the CDR3 reads TGTGCCAGCAGCTCCAGGGGACTAGCGGGAGTCCACGAGCAGTACTTC.

This clone was picked up one time. The rearrangement uses TRBV2 and TRBJ2-7; 7 positions match TRBD1. This CDR3 spans 13 amino acids. Germline trimming cut 8 bases from V and 4 bases from J; bases unmatched to any gene: 8. Germline values: CDR1 SNHLY, CDR2 FYNNEI. The CDR3 DNA reads TGTGCCAGCTTGGACAGGCCTGTATACGAGCAGTACTTC. Its translation is CASLDRPVYEQYF.